This T cell receptor beta chain was observed in a study of blood T cell repertoires in COVID-19. Looking at the study overall: The recovered donors of Cohort 3 showed two negative PCRs, clearance, or symptom resolution.

Profiling relied on immunoSEQ multiplex PCR, and the TCRdb table lists in-frame clones only, not all of them. Altogether hundreds of thousands of clones are present, 88% being singletons, with the ten largest covering 2% to 2.5%. In its sample, this clone was seen a few times. V dropped 0 bases and J dropped 9 bases, with 10 bases sitting between them. The CDR3 consists of 13 residues. CDR1 and CDR2 from the germline V gene are SGHTS and YDEGEE. The sequence was collected from a woman aged 55-70 years in a cohort exposed to, infected with or recovered from COVID-19 (not recorded which). The chain joins TRBV5-8 to TRBJ1-5; no clear D. Source material: PBMCs or T cells enriched from blood (not recorded which). For the CDR3, the DNA is TGTGCCAGCAGCTTGGATGGCCCTTCGCCCCAGCATTTT. Translated: CASSLDGPSPQHF.